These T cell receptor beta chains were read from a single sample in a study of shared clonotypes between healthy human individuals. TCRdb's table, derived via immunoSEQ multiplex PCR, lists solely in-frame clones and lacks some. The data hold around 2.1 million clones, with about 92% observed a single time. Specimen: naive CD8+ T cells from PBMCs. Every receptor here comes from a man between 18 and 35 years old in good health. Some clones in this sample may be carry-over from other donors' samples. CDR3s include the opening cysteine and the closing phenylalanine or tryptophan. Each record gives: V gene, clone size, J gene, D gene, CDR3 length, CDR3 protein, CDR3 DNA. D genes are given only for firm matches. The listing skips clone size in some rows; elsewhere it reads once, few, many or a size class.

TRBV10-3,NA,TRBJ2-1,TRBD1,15,CAISWGTGAYNEQFF,TGTGCCATTAGTTGGGGGACAGGGGCCTACAATGAGCAGTTCTTC
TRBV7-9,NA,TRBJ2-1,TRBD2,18,CASSFDRGLAPSYNEQFF,TGTGCCAGCAGCTTCGACCGCGGACTAGCGCCCTCCTACAATGAGCAGTTCTTC
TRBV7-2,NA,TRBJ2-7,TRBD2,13,CASSWDRGGEQYF,TGTGCCAGCAGCTGGGACCGGGGGGGCGAGCAGTACTTC
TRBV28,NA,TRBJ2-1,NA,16,CASSLPAASSYNEQFF,TGTGCCAGCAGTTTACCCGCCGCAAGCTCCTACAATGAGCAGTTCTTC
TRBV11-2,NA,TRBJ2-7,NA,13,CASGLGASYEQYF,TGTGCCAGCGGGCTCGGGGCCTCCTACGAGCAGTACTTC
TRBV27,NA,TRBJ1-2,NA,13,CASRTTANYGYTF,TGTGCCAGCAGAACGACAGCAAACTATGGCTACACCTTC
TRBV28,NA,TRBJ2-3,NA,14,CASSLIGNTDTQYF,TGTGCCAGCAGTTTGATAGGAAACACAGATACGCAGTATTTT
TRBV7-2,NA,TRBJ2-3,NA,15,CASSLVFVNTDTQYF,TGTGCCAGCAGCTTAGTTTTTGTAAACACAGATACGCAGTATTTT
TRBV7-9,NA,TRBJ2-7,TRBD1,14,CASSEGQVAYEQYF,TGTGCCAGCAGCGAGGGACAGGTGGCCTACGAGCAGTACTTC
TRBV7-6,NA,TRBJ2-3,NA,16,CASSDAGYRSTDTQYF,TGTGCCAGCAGCGACGCGGGGTATAGAAGCACAGATACGCAGTATTTT
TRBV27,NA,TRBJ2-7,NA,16,CASSLGAVTGPYEQYF,TGTGCCAGCAGTTTAGGGGCAGTGACAGGCCCCTACGAGCAGTACTTC
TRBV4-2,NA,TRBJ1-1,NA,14,CASSLLRGNTEAFF,TGTGCCAGCAGCCTATTACGTGGGAACACTGAAGCTTTCTTT
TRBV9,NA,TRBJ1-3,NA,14,CASSPVSSGNTIYF,TGTGCCAGCAGCCCCGTCAGCTCTGGAAACACCATATATTTT
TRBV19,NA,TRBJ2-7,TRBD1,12,CASGQGPYEQYF,TGTGCCAGCGGACAGGGGCCCTACGAGCAGTACTTC
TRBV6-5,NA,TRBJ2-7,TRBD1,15,CASSPGTGMLYEQYF,TGTGCCAGCAGTCCTGGGACAGGGATGCTCTACGAGCAGTACTTC
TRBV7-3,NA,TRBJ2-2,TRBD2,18,CASSLTPGTSGGTGELFF,TGTGCCAGCAGCTTAACTCCCGGGACTAGCGGGGGTACCGGGGAGCTGTTTTTT
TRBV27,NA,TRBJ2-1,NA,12,CASSLFMHEQFF,TGTGCCAGCAGTTTATTTATGCATGAGCAGTTCTTC
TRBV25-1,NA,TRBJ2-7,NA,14,CASSESGTVYEQYF,TGTGCCAGCAGTGAAAGTGGGACGGTATACGAGCAGTACTTC
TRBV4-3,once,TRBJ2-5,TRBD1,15,CASSQSTGEAETQYF,TGCGCCAGCAGCCAGTCGACAGGGGAGGCCGAGACCCAGTACTTC
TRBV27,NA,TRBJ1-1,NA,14,CASSKPGGGTEAFF,TGTGCCAGCAGCAAGCCAGGCGGTGGGACTGAAGCTTTCTTT
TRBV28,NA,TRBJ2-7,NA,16,CASSLPAQGRSYEQYF,TGTGCCAGCAGTTTACCGGCTCAAGGTCGCTCCTACGAGCAGTACTTC
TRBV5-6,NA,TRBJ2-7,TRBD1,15,CASSPVGTAAYEQYF,TGTGCCAGCAGCCCGGTCGGGACAGCCGCCTACGAGCAGTACTTC
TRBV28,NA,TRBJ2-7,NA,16,CASSAGGRGSSYEQYF,TGTGCCAGCAGTGCCGGGGGGCGGGGTTCCTCCTACGAGCAGTACTTC
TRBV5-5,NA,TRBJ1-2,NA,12,CASSPPGNGYTF,TGTGCCAGCAGCCCCCCAGGCAATGGCTACACCTTC
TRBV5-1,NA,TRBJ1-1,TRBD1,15,CASSRGQGKKAEAFF,TGCGCCAGCAGCAGGGGACAGGGGAAGAAGGCTGAAGCTTTCTTT
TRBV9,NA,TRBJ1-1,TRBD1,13,CASSVETGGSAFF,TGTGCCAGCAGCGTAGAAACAGGGGGCAGCGCTTTCTTT
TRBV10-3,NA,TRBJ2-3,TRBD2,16,CAISDPGGRLTDTQYF,TGTGCCATCAGTGATCCGGGCGGGAGACTCACAGATACGCAGTATTTT
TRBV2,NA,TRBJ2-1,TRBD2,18,CASSEKLAGGPSYNEQFF,TGTGCCAGCAGTGAAAAACTAGCGGGAGGGCCCTCCTACAATGAGCAGTTCTTC
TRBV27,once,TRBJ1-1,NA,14,CASSLWAITGEAFF,TGTGCCAGCAGTTTATGGGCGATAACGGGTGAAGCTTTCTTT
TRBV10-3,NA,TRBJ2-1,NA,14,CATLDSFSYNEQFF,TGTGCCACCTTAGACAGCTTCTCCTACAATGAGCAGTTCTTC
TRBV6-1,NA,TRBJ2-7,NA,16,CASSDPLKLIVSEQYF,TGTGCCAGCAGTGACCCCCTCAAGCTCATCGTTTCCGAGCAGTACTTC
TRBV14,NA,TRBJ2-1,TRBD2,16,CASSQGVAGPYNEQFF,TGTGCCAGCAGCCAAGGGGTAGCGGGCCCCTACAATGAGCAGTTCTTC
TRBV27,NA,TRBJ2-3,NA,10,CASSFLTQYF,TGTGCCAGCAGTTTTCTTACGCAGTATTTT
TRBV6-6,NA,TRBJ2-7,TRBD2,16,CASYFTAGTSSYEQYF,TGTGCCAGCTACTTCACCGCCGGGACTAGTTCCTACGAGCAGTACTTC
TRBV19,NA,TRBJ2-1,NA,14,CATLGRGAYNEQFF,TGTGCCACCCTGGGGAGGGGGGCCTACAATGAGCAGTTCTTC
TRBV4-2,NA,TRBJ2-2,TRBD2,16,CASSQEDGLATGELFF,TGTGCCAGCAGCCAAGAAGACGGACTAGCCACCGGGGAGCTGTTTTTT
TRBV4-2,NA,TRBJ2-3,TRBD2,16,CASSQDERESTDTQYF,TGTGCCAGCAGCCAAGATGAGCGGGAGAGCACAGATACGCAGTATTTT
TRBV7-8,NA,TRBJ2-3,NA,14,CASSPKTSADTQYF,TGTGCCAGCAGCCCAAAGACTAGTGCAGATACGCAGTATTTT
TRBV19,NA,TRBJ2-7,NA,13,CASSIRPGYEQYF,TGTGCCAGTAGTATCCGTCCGGGCTACGAGCAGTACTTC
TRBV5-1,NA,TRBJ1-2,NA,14,CASSLRQGEYGYTF,TGCGCCAGCAGCTTGCGACAAGGGGAGTATGGCTACACCTTC
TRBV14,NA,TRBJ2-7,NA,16,CASSQDMFRGDREQYF,TGTGCCAGCAGCCAAGATATGTTTAGAGGGGATCGCGAGCAGTACTTC
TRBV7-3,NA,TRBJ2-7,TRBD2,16,CASSPTGTSGIYEQYF,TGTGCCAGCAGCCCTACCGGGACTAGCGGGATTTACGAGCAGTACTTC
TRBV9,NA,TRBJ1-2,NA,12,CASSAPVDGYTF,TGTGCCAGCAGCGCTCCGGTGGATGGCTACACCTTC
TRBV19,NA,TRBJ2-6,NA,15,CASSIFFSGANVLTF,TGTGCCAGTAGTATATTTTTCTCTGGGGCCAACGTCCTGACTTTC
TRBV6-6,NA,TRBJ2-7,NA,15,CASTIDRYLIYEQYF,TGTGCCAGCACCATTGACAGGTACTTAATCTACGAGCAGTACTTC
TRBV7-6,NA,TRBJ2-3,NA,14,CASSFGGTGDTQYF,TGTGCCAGCAGCTTCGGCGGGACTGGAGATACGCAGTATTTT
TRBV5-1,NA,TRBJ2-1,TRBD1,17,CASSSDRGQITYNEQFF,TGCGCCAGCAGCTCGGACAGGGGACAAATTACCTACAATGAGCAGTTCTTC
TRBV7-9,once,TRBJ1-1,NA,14,CASTLRGVTTEAFF,TGTGCCAGCACCCTTCGAGGGGTTACCACTGAAGCTTTCTTT